There are many counts of the clone carrying this T cell receptor (beta chain). What it binds is unknown. This record comes from a study of Graves' ophthalmopathy and Graves' hyperthyroidism. The wider study: The blood sample was drawn at first diagnosis and before any treatment.

CDR1 is MNHEY, CDR2 SVGEGT, per germline. Trimming stripped 6 bases from V and 9 bases from J, with 20 bases between. CDR3 length: 14 residues. Beta-chain TCR CDR3 regions were amplified from RNA transcripts. Second-round multiplex PCR came after a first-round RT-PCR that employed HTBI primers. MiXCR, applied by TCRdb to the multiplex PCR reads, yields one record per CDR3 protein. Altogether some 200,000 distinct CDR3 sequences are present, about 32% being singletons, with the ten largest covering 8.5% to 9.5%. Uncontrolled infections, pregnancy, lactation or other autoimmune diseases led to patient exclusion. PBMCs came from 10 ml of fresh peripheral blood. Findings and caveats of the study: Using a 13-signature model, the authors split ophthalmopathy from stable hyperthyroidism, with 87.88% sensitivity and 70% to 83% specificity.

This sequence was found in a man over 45 with Graves' ophthalmopathy. The sample comprised peripheral blood. The rearrangement joins TRBV6-2 or TRBV6-3 to TRBJ2-5, with D possibly called TRBD1 or TRBD2 (5 bases each). Here the CDR3 DNA reads TGTGCCAGCAGCCCCCGGGACCGGTACGGGGCCCAGTACTTC. It is translated as CASSPRDRYGAQYF.